This T cell receptor (beta chain) is drawn from a study of shared clonotypes between healthy human individuals. Study-wide results and limits: Deeper or shallower sequencing was expected to change how clonotypes are shared among donors.

Points on this clone: Its antigen is unknown.

Per germline, CDR1 SGDLS and CDR2 YYNGEE. CDR3 size: 19 residues. Trimming shortened V by 1 base and J by 4 bases, and 24 bases separated the two germline ends. A deep-level run was used for the assay. Original data processing: Without quality scores, immunoSEQ junctional reads could not be filtered like full-length reads. This table comes from immunoSEQ multiplex PCR, and its TCRdb copy is limited to in-frame clones, with some not included. The D gene and trimming were derived from the DNA, and the V and J assignments and clone size from that table. The table has fewer than 600,000 clones, about four fifths seen once; the top ten hold 10% to 15%.

Sequencing used PBMCs. The chain couples TRBV9 to TRBJ2-1; TRBD2 is a possible D gene (6 bases). This sequence originates from a woman between 40 and 50 years old in good health. Some clones in this sample may be carry-over from other donors' samples. CDR3 DNA: TGTGCCAGCAGCGTAATGCCCCAAAGCGTCGGGAGTCGGTACAATGAGCAGTTCTTC. Translated: CASSVMPQSVGSRYNEQFF.